This T cell receptor beta chain was identified during a study of cytomegalovirus exposure and HLA in healthy donors. The PCR made use of 60 Vbeta and 13 Jbeta primers. Generated by immunoSEQ multiplex PCR, the TCRdb table keeps only in-frame clones and is missing some. Among tens of thousands of clones listed, more than 65% were seen once. In germline, CDR1 is MNHNS, CDR2 SASEGT. V shed 3 bases, J shed 3 bases, and the junction held 3 bases outside the gene matches. CDR3 length: 14 residues. The sequence came from a woman in her 30s in good health and CMV-seronegative. The chain joins TRBV6-1 to TRBJ1-2, with 8 bases fitting TRBD1. The sequenced sample consisted of PBMCs. The CDR3 loop is CASSDQGADYGYTF. CDR3 DNA: TGTGCCAGCAGTGACCAGGGGGCAGACTATGGCTACACCTTC.